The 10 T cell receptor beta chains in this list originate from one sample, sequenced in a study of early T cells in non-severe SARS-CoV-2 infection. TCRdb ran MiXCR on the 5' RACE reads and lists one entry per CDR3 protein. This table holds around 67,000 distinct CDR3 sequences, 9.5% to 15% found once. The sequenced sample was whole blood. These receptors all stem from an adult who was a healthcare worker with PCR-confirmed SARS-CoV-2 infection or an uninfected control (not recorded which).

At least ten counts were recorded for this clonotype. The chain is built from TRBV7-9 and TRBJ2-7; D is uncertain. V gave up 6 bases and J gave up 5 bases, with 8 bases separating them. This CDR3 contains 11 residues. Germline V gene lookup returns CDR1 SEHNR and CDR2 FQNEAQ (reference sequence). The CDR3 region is CASSRDDEQYF. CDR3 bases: TGTGCCAGCAGTCGAGACGACGAGCAGTACTTC.

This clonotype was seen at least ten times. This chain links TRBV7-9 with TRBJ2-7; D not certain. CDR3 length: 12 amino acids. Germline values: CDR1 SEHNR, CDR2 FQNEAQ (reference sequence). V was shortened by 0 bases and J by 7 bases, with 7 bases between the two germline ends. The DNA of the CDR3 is TGTGCCAGCAGCTTAGCGCTAGGGGAGCAGTACTTC. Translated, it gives CASSLALGEQYF.

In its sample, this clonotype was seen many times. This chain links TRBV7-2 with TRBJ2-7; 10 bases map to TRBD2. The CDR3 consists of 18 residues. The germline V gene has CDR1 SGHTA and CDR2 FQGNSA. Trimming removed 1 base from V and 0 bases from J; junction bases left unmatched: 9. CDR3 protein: CASSLVASGGSSSYEQYF. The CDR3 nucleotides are TGTGCCAGCAGCTTAGTCGCTAGCGGGGGTTCGAGCTCCTACGAGCAGTACTTC.

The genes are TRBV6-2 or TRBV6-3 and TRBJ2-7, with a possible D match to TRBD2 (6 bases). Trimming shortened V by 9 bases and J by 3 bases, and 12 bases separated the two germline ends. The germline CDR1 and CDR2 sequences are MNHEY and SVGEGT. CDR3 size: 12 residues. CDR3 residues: CASREASYEQYF. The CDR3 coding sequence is TGTGCCAGTAGGGAGGCAAGCTACGAGCAGTACTTC.

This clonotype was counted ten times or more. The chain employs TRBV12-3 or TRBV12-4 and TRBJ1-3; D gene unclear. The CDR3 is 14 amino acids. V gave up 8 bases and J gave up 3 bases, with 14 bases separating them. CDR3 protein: CASRSEGYGNTIYF. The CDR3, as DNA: TGTGCCAGCCGGTCAGAGGGCTATGGAAACACCATATATTTT.

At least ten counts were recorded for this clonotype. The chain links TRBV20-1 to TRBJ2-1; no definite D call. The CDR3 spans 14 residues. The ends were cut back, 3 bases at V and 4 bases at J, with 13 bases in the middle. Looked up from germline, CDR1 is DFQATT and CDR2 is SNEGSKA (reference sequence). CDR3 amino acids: CSARGLSEYNEQFF. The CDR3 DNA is TGCAGTGCTAGGGGCCTTTCCGAGTACAATGAGCAGTTCTTC.

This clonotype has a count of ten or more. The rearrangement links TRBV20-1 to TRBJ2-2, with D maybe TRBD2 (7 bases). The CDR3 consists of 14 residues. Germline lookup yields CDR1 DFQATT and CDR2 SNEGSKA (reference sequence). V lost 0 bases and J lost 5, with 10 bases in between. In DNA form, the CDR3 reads TGCAGTGCTAGAGATCGGGGGGCAACCGGGGAGCTGTTTTTT. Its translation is CSARDRGATGELFF.

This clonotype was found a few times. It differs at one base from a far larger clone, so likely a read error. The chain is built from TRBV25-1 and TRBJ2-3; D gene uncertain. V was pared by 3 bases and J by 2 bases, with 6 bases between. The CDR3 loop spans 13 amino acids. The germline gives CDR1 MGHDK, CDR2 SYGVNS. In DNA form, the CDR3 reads TGTGCCAGCAGTGAGCAGGTCACAGATACGCAGTATTTT. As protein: CASSEQVTDTQYF. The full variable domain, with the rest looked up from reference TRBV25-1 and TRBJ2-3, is EADIYQTPRYLVIGTGKKITLECSQTMGHDKMYWYQQDPGMELHLIHYSYGVNSTEKGDLSSESTVSRIRTEHFPLTLESARPSHTSQYLCASSEQVTDTQYFGPGTRLTVL.

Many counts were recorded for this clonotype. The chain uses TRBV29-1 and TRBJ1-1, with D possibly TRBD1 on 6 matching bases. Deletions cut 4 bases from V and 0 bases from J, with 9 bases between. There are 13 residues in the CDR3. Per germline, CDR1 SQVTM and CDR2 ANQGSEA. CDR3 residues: CSVVTGMNTEAFF. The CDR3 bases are TGCAGCGTTGTAACAGGGATGAACACTGAAGCTTTCTTT.

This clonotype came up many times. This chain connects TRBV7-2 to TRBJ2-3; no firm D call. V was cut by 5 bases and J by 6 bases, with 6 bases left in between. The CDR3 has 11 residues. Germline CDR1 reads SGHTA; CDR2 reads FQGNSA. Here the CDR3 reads CASSVRDTQYF. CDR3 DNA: TGTGCCAGCAGCGTACGGGATACGCAGTATTTT.